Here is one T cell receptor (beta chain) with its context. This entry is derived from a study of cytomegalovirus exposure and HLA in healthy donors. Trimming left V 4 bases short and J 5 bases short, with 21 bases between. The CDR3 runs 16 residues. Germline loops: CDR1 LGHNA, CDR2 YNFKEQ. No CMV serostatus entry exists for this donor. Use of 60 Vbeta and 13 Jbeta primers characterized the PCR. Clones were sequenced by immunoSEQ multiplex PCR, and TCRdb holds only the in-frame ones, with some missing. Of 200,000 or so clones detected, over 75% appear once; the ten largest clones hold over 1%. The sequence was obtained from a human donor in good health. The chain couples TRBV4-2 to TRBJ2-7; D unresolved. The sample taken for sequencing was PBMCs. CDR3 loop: CASSPSSASSVHEQYF. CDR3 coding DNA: TGTGCCAGCAGCCCCTCTTCGGCTAGTTCGGTCCACGAGCAGTACTTC.